The T cell receptor beta chain under discussion was sequenced for a study of cytotoxic CD8 clonotypes in ibrutinib-treated CLL. Sequencing used immunoSEQ multiplex PCR; TCRdb keeps in-frame clones, though not all of them. There are tens of thousands of clones in the sample; about 50% occur only once, and around 18% lies in the top ten. The CDR3 length is 13 residues. Between the trimmed V and J ends, which lost 4 bases and 5 bases, there was a span of 11 bases. Germline CDR1 and CDR2: MNHNY and SVGAGI (reference sequence). This sample comprised PBMCs, obtained before ibrutinib treatment. The chain recombines TRBV6-6 with TRBJ1-1; tentatively, D is TRBD1 (5 bases). The clonotype was recovered from a human donor with chronic lymphocytic leukemia. This CDR3 reads CASSSQGGTEAFF. The CDR3 bases are TGTGCCAGCAGTTCCCAGGGCGGGACTGAAGCTTTCTTT.